This record covers a single T cell receptor (beta chain). Antigen specificity is unknown. A J-beta primer mix and a sample-barcoded 5' primer were used in a second PCR of about 7 to 12 cycles. TCRdb reprocessed the 5' RACE reads via MiXCR and lists one record per CDR3 protein. The sample holds approximately 350,000 distinct CDR3 sequences, about 52% seen once. This sample is drawn from a study of blood T cells in healthy people across ages. Study conclusions and caveats: Estimated diversity that came from one million T cells was considered an underestimate.

Donor samples were obtained from healthy Caucasian individuals from Russia, aged about 6 to 95. Sample: blood. The sequence was collected from a man aged 55 to 70 in good health.

The CDR3 loop is CASSTNERSPLHF. CDR3 DNA: TGTGCCAGCAGCACTAACGAACGGTCACCCCTCCACTTT. The V call is TRBV11-1, the J call TRBJ1-6, with D unclear. The V gene's germline CDR1 is SGHAT and CDR2 FQDESV (reference sequence). The V gene lost 5 bases and the J gene lost 10 bases, with 12 bases spanning the gap. This CDR3 has 13 residues.